The rows below give T cell receptor beta chains drawn from one sample of a study of blood T cells in healthy people across ages. TCRdb ran MiXCR on the 5' RACE reads and lists one entry per CDR3 protein. This table holds approximately 810,000 distinct CDR3 sequences, 35% to 40% found once. Sequenced material: blood. Receptors were obtained from a young man in good health. Both conserved end residues are part of each CDR3. The D gene is left open where the match is weak. Where a row states a size, it is once, few, many or the class of an expanded clone; other rows omit it.

D: TRBD1; size: -; J: TRBJ2-5; V: TRBV6-2/TRBV6-3; CDR3: CASSWDRGRPETQYF; DNA: TGTGCCAGCAGTTGGGACAGGGGCCGTCCGGAGACCCAGTACTTC
D: -; size: -; J: TRBJ1-1; V: TRBV7-2; CDR3: CASSRKYGENTEAFF; DNA: TGTGCCAGCAGCCGAAAGTACGGGGAGAACACTGAAGCTTTCTTT
D: TRBD1; size: -; J: TRBJ2-5; V: TRBV5-6; CDR3: CASSGGQGAETQYF; DNA: TGTGCCAGCAGCGGTGGACAGGGGGCTGAGACCCAGTACTTC
D: TRBD2; size: many; J: TRBJ2-1; V: TRBV27; CDR3: CASSRGLASYNEQFF; DNA: TGTGCCAGCAGTAGGGGACTAGCTTCCTACAATGAGCAGTTCTTC
D: -; size: -; J: TRBJ1-6; V: TRBV27; CDR3: CASSIQGFYNSPLHF; DNA: TGTGCCAGCAGTATCCAGGGGTTTTATAATTCACCCCTCCACTTT
D: TRBD2; size: -; J: TRBJ2-7; V: TRBV7-9; CDR3: CASSIAGLSYNEQYF; DNA: TGTGCCAGCAGCATAGCGGGGCTGTCCTACAATGAGCAGTACTTC
D: -; size: once; J: TRBJ1-3; V: TRBV4-1; CDR3: CASSQDSSGNTIYF; DNA: TGCGCCAGCAGCCAAGACTCTTCTGGAAACACCATATATTTT
D: -; size: -; J: TRBJ2-7; V: TRBV6-2/TRBV6-3; CDR3: CASSPTSHEQYF; DNA: TGTGCCAGCAGCCCTACAAGCCACGAGCAGTACTTC
D: -; size: -; J: TRBJ1-1; V: TRBV12-3/TRBV12-4; CDR3: CAGSVMGKTEAFF; DNA: TGTGCCGGCAGTGTCATGGGGAAAACTGAAGCTTTCTTT
D: -; size: -; J: TRBJ2-6; V: TRBV5-1; CDR3: CASSLDGVRNSGANVLTF; DNA: TGCGCCAGCAGCTTGGATGGTGTCCGAAACTCTGGGGCCAACGTCCTGACTTTC
D: -; size: -; J: TRBJ2-2; V: TRBV27; CDR3: CATKVGNTGELFF; DNA: TGTGCCACCAAGGTGGGGAACACCGGGGAGCTGTTTTTT
D: -; size: many; J: TRBJ1-2; V: TRBV12-3/TRBV12-4; CDR3: CASTLFRDRGRAGYTF; DNA: TGTGCCAGCACCTTATTCCGTGATCGCGGGCGGGCTGGCTACACCTTC
D: -; size: many; J: TRBJ2-3; V: TRBV7-3; CDR3: CASSSLEGGGIGDTQYF; DNA: TGTGCCAGCAGCTCCCTCGAAGGTGGGGGTATTGGAGATACGCAGTATTTT
D: -; size: -; J: TRBJ1-1; V: TRBV6-4; CDR3: CASSSGSRTEAFF; DNA: TGTGCCAGCAGTTCGGGCTCTAGGACTGAAGCTTTCTTT
D: -; size: few; J: TRBJ2-1; V: TRBV28; CDR3: CASSWRQERHEQFF; DNA: TGTGCCAGCAGTTGGAGACAGGAAAGGCATGAGCAGTTCTTC
D: -; size: -; J: TRBJ1-1; V: TRBV5-1; CDR3: CASSVDTGNTEAFF; DNA: TGCGCCAGCAGCGTGGATACAGGGAACACTGAAGCTTTCTTT
D: TRBD2; size: -; J: TRBJ2-3; V: TRBV12-3/TRBV12-4; CDR3: CASSLAALAGGANTDTQYF; DNA: TGTGCCAGCAGTTTAGCTGCCTTAGCGGGGGGCGCCAACACAGATACGCAGTATTTT
D: -; size: -; J: TRBJ2-7; V: TRBV20-1; CDR3: CSAAAGPQYF; DNA: TGCAGTGCTGCAGCCGGGCCTCAGTACTTC
D: TRBD2; size: -; J: TRBJ2-7; V: TRBV7-2; CDR3: CASSPAGGIYEQYF; DNA: TGTGCCAGCAGCCCAGCGGGGGGGATTTACGAGCAGTACTTC
D: -; size: many; J: TRBJ1-2; V: TRBV6-5; CDR3: CASSLLRLGYGYTF; DNA: TGTGCCAGCAGTCTACTCAGGCTGGGGTATGGCTACACCTTC
D: -; size: few; J: TRBJ2-1; V: TRBV2; CDR3: CASTEGINEQFF; DNA: TGTGCCAGCACGGAAGGTATTAATGAGCAGTTCTTC
D: TRBD2; size: -; J: TRBJ2-4; V: TRBV20-1; CDR3: CSARTGGGADIQYF; DNA: TGCAGTGCTAGAACTGGCGGGGGGGCAGACATTCAGTACTTC
D: -; size: many; J: TRBJ2-3; V: TRBV29-1; CDR3: CSVEEALVSDTQYF; DNA: TGCAGCGTTGAAGAGGCTCTAGTGTCAGATACGCAGTATTTT
D: TRBD1; size: -; J: TRBJ1-2; V: TRBV14; CDR3: CASSRTGWSRGYTF; DNA: TGTGCCAGCAGCCGGACAGGGTGGTCTCGTGGCTACACCTTC
D: TRBD2; size: -; J: TRBJ2-1; V: TRBV20-1; CDR3: CSAGGGAGVEEQFF; DNA: TGCAGTGCCGGGGGCGGAGCGGGGGTTGAGGAGCAGTTCTTC
D: TRBD2; size: few; J: TRBJ2-3; V: TRBV7-7; CDR3: CASTPLAADTQYF; DNA: TGTGCCAGCACCCCACTAGCGGCAGATACGCAGTATTTT
D: -; size: few; J: TRBJ2-3; V: TRBV27; CDR3: CASSGVWLKSTDTQYF; DNA: TGTGCCAGCAGCGGGGTGTGGCTAAAGAGCACAGATACGCAGTATTTT
D: -; size: -; J: TRBJ2-7; V: TRBV9; CDR3: CASSVGAGEREQYF; DNA: TGTGCCAGCAGCGTAGGGGCCGGGGAGCGCGAGCAGTACTTC
D: TRBD1; size: -; J: TRBJ2-7; V: TRBV4-1; CDR3: CASSLGQGTYNEQYF; DNA: TGCGCCAGCAGCCTGGGACAGGGAACCTACAATGAGCAGTACTTC
D: -; size: -; J: TRBJ2-7; V: TRBV6-2/TRBV6-3; CDR3: CASSDGNPYEQYF; DNA: TGTGCCAGCAGTGACGGGAATCCCTACGAGCAGTACTTC
D: -; size: -; J: TRBJ2-1; V: TRBV20-1; CDR3: CSARHREKYNEQFF; DNA: TGCAGTGCTAGACACAGGGAGAAATACAATGAGCAGTTCTTC